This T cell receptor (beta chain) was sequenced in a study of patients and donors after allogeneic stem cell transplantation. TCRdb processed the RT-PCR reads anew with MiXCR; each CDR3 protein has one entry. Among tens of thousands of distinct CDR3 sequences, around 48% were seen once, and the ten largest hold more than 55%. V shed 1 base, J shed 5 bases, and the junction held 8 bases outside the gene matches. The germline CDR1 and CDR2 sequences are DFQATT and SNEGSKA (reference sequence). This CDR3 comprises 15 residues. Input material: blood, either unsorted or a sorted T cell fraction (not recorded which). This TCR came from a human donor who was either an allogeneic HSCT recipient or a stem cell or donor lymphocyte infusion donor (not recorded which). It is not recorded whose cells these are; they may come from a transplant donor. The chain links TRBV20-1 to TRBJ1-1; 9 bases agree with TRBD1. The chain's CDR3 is CSARAPRTGVTEAFF. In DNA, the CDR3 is TGCAGTGCTAGAGCCCCTCGGACAGGGGTTACTGAAGCTTTCTTT.